One sample yielded the 25 T cell receptor beta chains listed below, sequenced in a study of shared clonotypes between healthy human individuals. Method: immunoSEQ multiplex PCR; TCRdb's copy keeps in-frame clones and lacks some. This repertoire shows 2 million to 2.5 million clones, 85% to 95% found once; its top ten account for approximately 0.39%. Sequenced input: naive CD4+ T cells from PBMCs. Subset given: CD45RA+ positively selected. The receptors shown here come from a man in his late teens or twenties in good health. Some clones in this sample may be carry-over from other donors' samples.

This sequence joins TRBV7-2 and TRBJ2-1; D not certain. V lost 1 base and J 6 bases, leaving 13 bases between the germline ends. The CDR3 totals 15 residues. CDR1 SGHTA and CDR2 FQGNSA come from the germline V gene. The CDR3 DNA follows: TGTGCCAGCAGCTTAGTTGTCGGGTTTACCAATGAGCAGTTCTTC. It yields the protein CASSLVVGFTNEQFF.

This chain joins TRBV18 and TRBJ1-3; tentative D call: TRBD1 (5 bases). Trimming cost V 7 bases and J 8 bases, with 12 bases left between them. This CDR3 is 12 amino acids long. Germline V gene data show CDR1 as KGHSH and CDR2 as LQKENI. The CDR3 loop is CASFGTADTIYF. The CDR3 DNA follows: TGTGCCAGCTTCGGGACGGCGGACACCATATATTTT.

V and J are TRBV10-2 and TRBJ2-7, with 9 bases identical to TRBD1. The germline V gene encodes CDR1 WSHSY and CDR2 SAAADI. The V and J ends lost 0 bases and 3 bases, in that order; junction bases with no gene match: 3. The CDR3 runs 15 residues. The CDR3 DNA is TGCGCCAGCAGTGAGTCGGGGACAGGGTTCTACGAGCAGTACTTC. This codes for CASSESGTGFYEQYF.

This chain links TRBV6-5 with TRBJ2-3, with D maybe TRBD2 (6 bases). The germline gives CDR1 MNHEY, CDR2 SVGAGI. V was trimmed by 2 bases and J by 5 bases, leaving 14 bases between them. CDR3 length: 15 residues. CDR3 nucleotide sequence: TGTGCCAGCAGTTACCGACTCGGAGGGGAAGATACGCAGTATTTT. It specifies CASSYRLGGEDTQYF.

V usage is TRBV2 and J usage is TRBJ2-2; D remains ambiguous. V lost 6 bases and J 6 bases, leaving 11 bases between the germline ends. In germline, CDR1 is SNHLY, CDR2 FYNNEI. CDR3 length: 13 amino acids. For the CDR3, the DNA is TGTGCCAGCAGAGACATTTGGTCCGGGGAGCTGTTTTTT. It specifies CASRDIWSGELFF. Drawing the rest from reference TRBV2 and TRBJ2-2, the complete variable domain is EPEVTQTPSHQVTQMGQEVILRCVPISNHLYFYWYRQILGQKVEFLVSFYNNEISEKSEIFDDQFSVERPDGSNFTLKIRSTKLEDSAMYFCASRDIWSGELFFGEGSRLTVL.

The CDR3 DNA reads TGTGCCAGCAGCCGGGGACAGGGAGTTCTGGGTGGCTACACCTTC. It translates to CASSRGQGVLGGYTF. The chain couples TRBV11-2 to TRBJ1-2; TRBD1 aligns across 9 bases. V lost 5 bases, J lost 7 bases, and 11 bases stayed unmatched. Germline lookup yields CDR1 SGHAT and CDR2 FQNNGV. The CDR3 is 15 residues long.

The chain is built from TRBV6-1 and TRBJ2-2; maybe TRBD2 (6 bases). The ends were cut back, 10 bases at V and 5 bases at J, with 20 bases in the middle. Germline loops: CDR1 MNHNS, CDR2 SASEGT. The CDR3 totals 15 residues. CDR3: CAIQTGGLGTGELFF. For the CDR3, the DNA is TGTGCCATCCAAACCGGGGGATTGGGGACCGGGGAGCTGTTTTTT.

V is TRBV18 and J is TRBJ1-4, with unresolved D. The V and J ends lost 3 bases and 0 bases respectively, with 8 bases between them. The CDR3 consists of 15 residues. Germline CDR1 KGHSH, CDR2 LQKENI. CDR3 amino acids: CASSPDFATNEKLFF. The CDR3 region has the DNA TGTGCCAGCTCACCGGACTTTGCAACTAATGAAAAACTGTTTTTT.

In regard to this clone: This specimen includes other DNA sequences encoding the same CDR3. CDR3 protein: CASSHGQGQETQYF. In DNA form, the CDR3 reads TGCGCCAGCAGCCACGGACAGGGACAAGAGACCCAGTACTTC. This chain connects TRBV5-1 to TRBJ2-5; 8 bases are shared with TRBD1. This CDR3 has 14 residues. Germline CDR1 SGHRS, CDR2 YFSETQ. With V trimmed by 4 bases and J by 2 bases, 4 bases remained unmatched.

The V and J genes are TRBV30 and TRBJ2-3; D gene ambiguous. The V and J ends lost 2 bases and 1 base respectively, with 7 bases between them. The CDR3 loop spans 13 amino acids. Germline V gives CDR1 GTSNPN, CDR2 SVGIG (reference sequence). CDR3 loop: CAWSPVGTDTQYF. CDR3 bases: TGTGCCTGGAGTCCCGTGGGCACAGATACGCAGTATTTT.

The rearrangement links TRBV27 to TRBJ1-1, with D perhaps TRBD1 (5 bases). This CDR3 region has 13 residues. Germline loops: CDR1 MNHEY, CDR2 SMNVEV (reference sequence). V was cut by 2 bases and J by 4 bases, with 8 bases left in between. CDR3 amino acids: CASSLGAFTEAFF. CDR3 coding DNA: TGTGCCAGCAGTTTAGGGGCTTTCACTGAAGCTTTCTTT.

The V call is TRBV5-6, the J call TRBJ2-1, with D tentatively TRBD2 (5 bases). Trimming removed 2 bases at V and 7 bases at J, with 19 bases between. Germline lookup yields CDR1 SGHDT and CDR2 YYEEEE. The CDR3 loop spans 16 amino acids. In DNA, the CDR3 is TGTGCCAGCAGCTTAGGCGGGCGCGGGCATATTAATGAGCAGTTCTTC. Protein: CASSLGGRGHINEQFF.

CDR3 nucleotide sequence: TGTGCCATCAGTGACCCCCCGGGGATCTCTAGCACAGATACGCAGTATTTT. It encodes CAISDPPGISSTDTQYF. This chain uses TRBV10-3 with TRBJ2-3; weak D call: TRBD2 (5 bases). CDR1 and CDR2 from the germline V gene are ENHRY and SYGVKD. V lost 3 bases to trimming and J lost 0 bases, with 16 bases between them. The length of the CDR3 is 17 residues.

The chain couples TRBV18 to TRBJ2-5; 9 nucleotides agree with TRBD2. CDR1 and CDR2 (germline): KGHSH, LQKENI. V gave up 0 bases and J gave up 4 bases; unmatched junction bases: 12. This CDR3 has 18 residues. In DNA form, the CDR3 reads TGTGCCAGCTCACCACCGGGGATCCGGCGGGAGGGTGGAGAGACCCAGTACTTC. Amino acids: CASSPPGIRREGGETQYF. Based on the CDR3 plus reference TRBV18 and TRBJ2-5, the full variable domain is NAGVMQNPRHLVRRRGQEARLRCSPMKGHSHVYWYRQLPEEGLKFMVYLQKENIIDESGMPKERFSAEFPKEGPSILRIQQVVRGDSAAYFCASSPPGIRREGGETQYFGPGTRLLVL.

The chain carries TRBV30 and TRBJ1-3, with D unresolved. The CDR3 totals 13 residues. Germline V gene sequence: CDR1 GTSNPN, CDR2 SVGIG (reference sequence). The germline V and J ends were trimmed by 2 bases and 0 bases, with 5 bases remaining between them. CDR3 coding DNA: TGTGCCTGGAGTCAACTCTCTGGAAACACCATATATTTT. Its protein product is CAWSQLSGNTIYF.

The chain couples TRBV4-3 to TRBJ2-2; 10 bases match TRBD2. The J segment lost 4 bases and the V segment lost 1 base, leaving 3 bases of the junction unmatched. The CDR3 length is 16 residues. Germline-derived CDR1 and CDR2 are LGHNA and YSLEER. CDR3 protein: CASSQVLAGVTGELFF. As DNA, the CDR3 is TGCGCCAGCAGCCAAGTCCTAGCGGGGGTCACCGGGGAGCTGTTTTTT.

The chain combines TRBV2 with TRBJ1-5; no definite D call. The CDR3 runs 14 residues. Germline lookup yields CDR1 SNHLY and CDR2 FYNNEI. V was trimmed by 3 bases and J by 7 bases, leaving 13 bases between them. The CDR3 region is CASSDYDGGQPQHF. The CDR3 DNA is TGTGCCAGCAGTGACTACGACGGAGGACAGCCCCAGCATTTT.

The chain joins TRBV30 to TRBJ2-3; 7 bases map to TRBD2. With 2 bases clipped from V and 1 base from J, the junction kept 9 bases outside the gene matches. The germline V gene encodes CDR1 GTSNPN and CDR2 SVGIG (reference sequence). This CDR3 spans 16 amino acids. The CDR3 here is CAWSWFAGEGTDTQYF. CDR3 in DNA: TGTGCCTGGAGTTGGTTTGCGGGAGAGGGCACAGATACGCAGTATTTT.

This chain links TRBV6-1 with TRBJ2-2; possibly TRBD1 for D (5 bases). CDR1 is MNHNS, CDR2 SASEGT, per germline. V was shortened by 2 bases and J by 2 bases, with 15 bases between the two germline ends. The CDR3 sequence is 17 residues long. This chain's CDR3 is CASSEIIRTRNTGELFF. The CDR3 nucleotides read TGTGCCAGCAGTGAAATCATAAGGACAAGAAACACCGGGGAGCTGTTTTTT.

V gene TRBV5-4 combines with J gene TRBJ1-2; D may be TRBD1 (6 bases). The length of the CDR3 is 14 residues. CDR1 SGHNT and CDR2 YYREEE come from the germline V gene (reference sequence). V was clipped by 2 bases and J by 4 bases, with 12 bases between them. The CDR3 DNA sequence: TGTGCCAGCAGCTTCGGGGACAACCGCTATGGCTACACCTTC. It codes for CASSFGDNRYGYTF. The complete variable domain, with remaining parts taken from reference TRBV5-4 and TRBJ1-2, reads ETGVTQSPTHLIKTRGQQVTLRCSSQSGHNTVSWYQQALGQGPQFIFQYYREEENGRGNFPPRFSGLQFPNYSSELNVNALELDDSALYLCASSFGDNRYGYTFGSGTRLTVV.

The chain employs TRBV6-5 and TRBJ1-2, with no clear D. V was clipped by 8 bases and J by 8 bases, with 18 bases between them. The CDR3 is 13 residues long. Germline assignment: CDR1 MNHEY and CDR2 SVGAGI. In DNA, the CDR3 is TGTGCCAGCCTTAAAACAGATTCCAGAGGCTACACCTTC. It translates to CASLKTDSRGYTF.

The rearrangement uses TRBV28 and TRBJ2-3; a possible D gene is TRBD2 (6 bases). V lost 7 bases and J 3 bases, leaving 11 bases between the germline ends. The CDR3 runs to 13 residues. CDR1 and CDR2 (germline): MDHEN, SYDVKM. DNA for the CDR3: TGTGCCAGCACAACACGGGGGACAGATACGCAGTATTTT. Encoded protein: CASTTRGTDTQYF. The whole variable domain, remainder taken from reference TRBV28 and TRBJ2-3, is DVKVTQSSRYLVKRTGEKVFLECVQDMDHENMFWYRQDPGLGLRLIYFSYDVKMKEKGDIPEGYSVSREKKERFSLILESASTNQTSMYLCASTTRGTDTQYFGPGTRLTVL.

The V and J genes are TRBV7-2 and TRBJ1-5; 9 bases line up with TRBD1. Looked up from germline, CDR1 is SGHTA and CDR2 is FQGNSA. The length of the CDR3 is 15 residues. V lost 1 base, J lost 7 bases, and 5 bases stayed unmatched. The CDR3 loop reads CASSLGGDRAQPQHF. Here the CDR3 DNA reads TGTGCCAGCAGCTTAGGAGGGGACAGGGCACAGCCCCAGCATTTT.

The chain employs TRBV7-9 and TRBJ2-4; 8 nucleotides agree with TRBD1. The V gene end was trimmed by 5 bases and the J gene end by 9 bases; junction bases not matched to a gene: 12. The CDR3 totals 15 residues. The germline V gene encodes CDR1 SEHNR and CDR2 FQNEAQ (reference sequence). The CDR3 sequence: CASSTTDRVRIIQYF. The DNA of the CDR3 is TGTGCCAGCAGCACCACGGACAGGGTGAGGATCATTCAGTACTTC.

The rearrangement joins TRBV5-1 to TRBJ2-6; D is possibly TRBD2 (5 bases). This CDR3 comprises 17 residues. Germline CDR1 and CDR2: SGHRS and YFSETQ. Trimming stripped 1 base from V and 0 bases from J, with 11 bases between. The CDR3 nucleotides read TGCGCCAGCAGCTTGATCTCAGGAGGCTCTGGGGCCAACGTCCTGACTTTC. Translating it yields CASSLISGGSGANVLTF.